A single sample is the source of the 5 T cell receptor beta chains below, sequenced in a study of T cell responses to AZD1222 COVID-19 vaccine. Clones were read by immunoSEQ multiplex PCR, and TCRdb kept only the in-frame ones, dropping some. The sample lists about 160,000 clones, 85% to 90% occurring once. Sequences were derived from peripheral blood, sampled 28 days after the second AZD1222 dose. The receptors were gathered from an adult who received the AZD1222 COVID-19 vaccine.

The rearrangement links TRBV6-5 to TRBJ1-1; D is undetermined. The CDR3 sequence is 13 residues long. Germline V gives CDR1 MNHEY, CDR2 SVGAGI. The V and J ends lost 4 bases and 1 base respectively, with 7 bases between them. The DNA of the CDR3 is TGTGCCAGCAGTTTCGGAGGGAACACTGAAGCTTTCTTT. Protein: CASSFGGNTEAFF.

The chain has TRBV6-5 and TRBJ1-5; D is perhaps TRBD1 (5 bases). The CDR3 loop spans 15 amino acids. Looked up from germline, CDR1 is MNHEY and CDR2 is SVGAGI. V lost 4 bases to trimming and J lost 5 bases, with 15 bases between them. DNA of the CDR3: TGTGCCAGCAGTTCCTCCGGGACCCGAGATCAGCCCCAGCATTTT. Protein: CASSSSGTRDQPQHF.

About this clone: The junction departs from germline at one end; a sequencing error may be responsible. The chain has TRBV7-7 and TRBJ2-5; D gene unclear. Germline loops: CDR1 SSHAT, CDR2 FNYEAQ (reference sequence). CDR3 length: 15 amino acids. The CDR3 nucleotides are TGTGCTAGCAGCGTGGGTGTCGGAGCCAAAGAGACCCAGTACTTC. Translating it yields CASSVGVGAKETQYF.

The V call is TRBV9, the J call TRBJ2-3, with D perhaps being TRBD1 or TRBD2 (6 bases each). The V and J ends lost 3 bases and 1 base respectively, with 12 bases between them. The germline V gene encodes CDR1 SGDLS and CDR2 YYNGEE. This CDR3 contains 15 residues. The CDR3 sequence is CASSAGEAGTDTQYF. Written as DNA, the CDR3 is TGTGCCAGCAGCGCAGGGGAGGCGGGCACAGATACGCAGTATTTT.

A few counts support this clone. The chain is built from TRBV11-3 and TRBJ2-1, with D possibly TRBD2 on 5 matching bases. This CDR3 has 13 residues. Between the trimmed V and J ends, which lost 1 base and 9 bases, there was a span of 10 bases. Germline assignment: CDR1 SGHNT and CDR2 YENEEA. CDR3 DNA: TGTGCCAGCAGCTTAGTGGGGAGTACTGAGCAGTTCTTC. Translation: CASSLVGSTEQFF.